These T cell receptor beta chains were read from a single sample in a study of blood T cell repertoires in COVID-19. Here immunoSEQ multiplex PCR was the method, and the copy in TCRdb shows in-frame clones only, minus some. The repertoire has about 130,000 clones, approximately 80% of them found once; the top ten carry about 40%. Sequences were obtained from peripheral blood. The source of these receptors is a man aged 40-50 years with active or convalescent COVID-19. Each CDR3 is given with its conserved first and last residue. A D gene is named only where the DNA matches it firmly. Clone size is shown for a subset of rows, as once, few, many or a class of expanded clone.

>TRBV19|.|TRBJ2-5|.|15
CASSIGHGDYGAQYF
TGTGCCAGTAGTATAGGCCACGGAGATTATGGAGCCCAGTACTTC
>TRBV5-6|.|TRBJ2-5|TRBD2|15
CASSFSGTSGQTQYF
TGTGCCAGCAGCTTCTCCGGGACTAGCGGGCAGACCCAGTACTTC
>TRBV6-5|.|TRBJ1-3|.|14
CASTPGSSGNTIYF
TGTGCCAGCACCCCCGGTAGCTCTGGAAACACCATATATTTT
>TRBV29-1|.|TRBJ1-1|.|14
CSVEDLERHGEAFF
TGCAGCGTTGAAGATCTGGAAAGACATGGTGAAGCTTTCTTT
>TRBV3-1/TRBV3-2|few|TRBJ1-1|TRBD1|15
CASSQDRTGWAEAFF
TGTGCCAGCAGCCAAGATCGGACAGGGTGGGCTGAAGCTTTCTTT
>TRBV5-6|few|TRBJ2-1|TRBD2|16
CASSRRLAANYNEQFF
TGTGCCAGCAGCCGACGACTAGCGGCTAACTACAATGAGCAGTTCTTC
>TRBV5-4|.|TRBJ2-7|.|14
CASSLERQAYEQYF
TGTGCCAGCAGCTTGGAACGACAGGCCTACGAGCAGTACTTC
>TRBV30|.|TRBJ1-2|.|14
CAWSGKQGINGYTF
TGTGCCTGGAGTGGGAAACAGGGTATTAATGGCTACACCTTC
>TRBV28|.|TRBJ2-7|TRBD2|14
CASASGGASYEQYF
TGTGCCAGCGCCAGCGGGGGGGCCTCCTACGAGCAGTACTTC
>TRBV19|.|TRBJ1-1|TRBD1|14
CASGQGSPPPEAFF
TGTGCCAGTGGACAGGGTAGTCCTCCACCCGAAGCTTTCTTT
>TRBV14|.|TRBJ2-3|.|16
CASSQDLTPSTDTQYF
TGTGCCAGCAGCCAAGACCTAACCCCTAGCACAGATACGCAGTATTTT
>TRBV30|.|TRBJ1-5|.|12
CAFGQSNQPQHF
TGTGCCTTCGGACAGTCAAATCAGCCCCAGCATTTT
>TRBV5-1|.|TRBJ1-1|.|13
CASREAMNTEAFF
TGCGCCAGCAGAGAGGCCATGAACACTGAAGCTTTCTTT
>TRBV28|.|TRBJ2-3|.|16
CASSLLQGTGTDTQYF
TGTGCCAGCAGTTTGCTCCAGGGAACTGGAACAGATACGCAGTATTTT
>TRBV5-1|.|TRBJ2-2|.|17
CASSLTGGATNTGELFF
TGCGCCAGCAGCCTGACCGGCGGGGCCACAAACACCGGGGAGCTGTTTTTT
>TRBV19|.|TRBJ2-3|.|14
CASSIGQGTDTQYF
TGTGCCAGTAGTATTGGGCAGGGTACGGATACGCAGTATTTT
>TRBV24-1|.|TRBJ1-3|.|12
CVVFRGGNTIYF
TGTGTCGTCTTCAGAGGCGGAAACACCATATATTTT
>TRBV11-3|.|TRBJ2-7|TRBD1|15
CASSLPGQNSYEQYF
TGTGCCAGCAGCTTACCGGGACAGAACTCCTACGAGCAGTACTTC
>TRBV18|.|TRBJ2-1|.|17
CASSPYPDGSSYNEQFF
TGTGCCAGCTCACCATATCCTGACGGGAGCTCCTACAATGAGCAGTTCTTC
>TRBV5-4|.|TRBJ2-5|TRBD2|13
CASSLYGGETQYF
TGTGCCAGCAGCTTGTACGGGGGGGAGACCCAGTACTTC
>TRBV7-9|.|TRBJ2-1|TRBD1|15
CADSTYDRGKDEQFF
TGTGCCGATAGCACTTACGACAGGGGTAAGGATGAGCAGTTCTTC
>TRBV3-1/TRBV3-2|.|TRBJ2-2|.|14
CASRGGMNTGELFF
TGTGCCAGCAGGGGGGGAATGAACACCGGGGAGCTGTTTTTT
>TRBV10-3|.|TRBJ1-1|TRBD1|13
CASRDRDDTEAFF
TGTGCCAGCCGGGACAGGGATGACACTGAAGCTTTCTTT
>TRBV3-1/TRBV3-2|few|TRBJ2-7|.|12
CASSQAGNEQYF
TGTGCCAGCAGCCAAGCCGGTAACGAGCAGTACTTC
>TRBV24-1|.|TRBJ2-1|.|15
CATSASGITYNEQFF
TGTGCCACCAGTGCATCAGGGATAACCTACAATGAGCAGTTCTTC
>TRBV5-1|.|TRBJ2-3|TRBD2|15
CASSFSGSNTDTQYF
TGCGCCAGCAGCTTTAGCGGGAGTAACACAGATACGCAGTATTTT
>TRBV25-1|.|TRBJ1-1|.|10
CASSGGRAFF
TGTGCCAGCAGTGGAGGGAGGGCTTTCTTT